The rows below give T cell receptor beta chains drawn from one sample of a study of T cell responses to AZD1222 COVID-19 vaccine. Profiling relied on immunoSEQ multiplex PCR, and the TCRdb table lists in-frame clones only, not all of them. Counted here are some 110,000 clones, about nine tenths occurring once; the ten biggest clones make up approximately 5%. Here the sequenced sample was peripheral blood, taken on day 0 of AZD1222 vaccination. Receptors were obtained from an adult in good health. The CDR3 runs from the conserved cysteine through the conserved F or W. D genes are given only for firm matches. Size tells how often a clone was seen (once, few, many) or the class of an expanded clone, and some rows leave it out.

CDR3aa: CASSQEQGSSYNEQFF
CDR3nt: TGTGCCAGCAGCCAAGAGCAGGGGAGCTCCTACAATGAGCAGTTCTTC
v_gene: TRBV4-2
abundance: -
d_gene: -
j_gene: TRBJ2-1

CDR3aa: CASSVSREKGRNTGELFF
CDR3nt: TGTGCCAGCAGCGTTAGTCGGGAGAAGGGACGGAACACCGGGGAGCTGTTTTTT
v_gene: TRBV9
abundance: -
d_gene: -
j_gene: TRBJ2-2

CDR3aa: CASSPQGGLAGTYEQYF
CDR3nt: TGTGCCAGCAGTCCCCAAGGGGGACTAGCGGGAACTTACGAGCAGTACTTC
v_gene: TRBV2
abundance: -
d_gene: TRBD2
j_gene: TRBJ2-7

CDR3aa: CASSQAPSGKPQPQHF
CDR3nt: TGTGCCAGCAGCCAAGCTCCCTCGGGAAAACCTCAGCCCCAGCATTTT
v_gene: TRBV3-1/TRBV3-2
abundance: -
d_gene: -
j_gene: TRBJ1-5

CDR3aa: CASSMSGGTEAFF
CDR3nt: TGCGCCAGCAGTATGTCGGGGGGCACTGAAGCTTTCTTT
v_gene: TRBV5-1
abundance: once
d_gene: -
j_gene: TRBJ1-1

CDR3aa: CSAKAAEGYTF
CDR3nt: TGCAGTGCTAAGGCCGCGGAGGGCTACACCTTC
v_gene: TRBV20-1
abundance: -
d_gene: -
j_gene: TRBJ1-2

CDR3aa: CASSPQGTGEYGYTF
CDR3nt: TGTGCCAGCTCACCACAGGGGACAGGGGAATATGGCTACACCTTC
v_gene: TRBV18
abundance: -
d_gene: TRBD1
j_gene: TRBJ1-2

CDR3aa: CASGLIAESSYNEQFF
CDR3nt: TGCGCCAGCGGACTCATAGCGGAGAGCTCCTACAATGAGCAGTTCTTC
v_gene: TRBV5-1
abundance: -
d_gene: -
j_gene: TRBJ2-1

CDR3aa: CASSPDEDYGYTF
CDR3nt: TGTGCCAGCTCACCGGACGAGGACTATGGCTACACCTTC
v_gene: TRBV18
abundance: -
d_gene: -
j_gene: TRBJ1-2

CDR3aa: CASSMGQARNSPLHF
CDR3nt: TGTGCCAGCAGCATGGGACAGGCCAGGAATTCACCCCTCCACTTT
v_gene: TRBV7-2
abundance: -
d_gene: TRBD1
j_gene: TRBJ1-6